A selection of T cell receptor beta chains follows, all from one sample in a study of T-cell memory formation after mild COVID-19. TCRdb itself ran the 5' RACE reads through MiXCR, one entry per CDR3 protein. The sample has more than 450,000 distinct CDR3 sequences, about a sixth seen once. The sequenced sample consisted of PBMCs or a T cell subset sorted from them (not recorded which). Receptor source: an adult woman who had mild COVID-19 (a few samples of this study predate the infection). Cell type and time point are not known. Both conserved end residues are part of each CDR3. D genes are given only for firm matches. Expanded clones get a size class; other rows say once, few or many, or leave the size out.

D gene: -; J gene: TRBJ2-6; V gene: TRBV5-1; CDR3 length: 16; clone size: -; CDR3 protein: CASSLDARSGANVLTF; CDR3 DNA: TGCGCCAGCAGCTTGGACGCCAGATCTGGGGCCAACGTCCTGACTTTC
D gene: -; J gene: TRBJ1-1; V gene: TRBV11-2; CDR3 length: 15; clone size: -; CDR3 protein: CASSLEVTGNTEAFF; CDR3 DNA: TGTGCCAGCAGCTTAGAGGTAACGGGCAACACTGAAGCTTTCTTT
D gene: -; J gene: TRBJ2-5; V gene: TRBV7-9; CDR3 length: 14; clone size: few; CDR3 protein: CASSLASGAETQYF; CDR3 DNA: TGTGCCAGCAGCTTAGCGTCAGGGGCAGAGACCCAGTACTTC
D gene: TRBD1; J gene: TRBJ1-6; V gene: TRBV5-1; CDR3 length: 15; clone size: -; CDR3 protein: CASAPTGQNNSPLHF; CDR3 DNA: TGCGCCAGCGCTCCAACGGGACAGAATAATTCACCCCTCCACTTT
D gene: -; J gene: TRBJ2-7; V gene: TRBV18; CDR3 length: 15; clone size: few; CDR3 protein: CASSPSLQSSYEQYF; CDR3 DNA: TGTGCCAGCTCACCATCCCTTCAAAGCTCCTACGAGCAGTACTTC
D gene: TRBD2; J gene: TRBJ2-3; V gene: TRBV2; CDR3 length: 19; clone size: few; CDR3 protein: CASSEAALSSGGATDTQYF; CDR3 DNA: TGTGCCAGCAGTGAAGCGGCCCTTTCTAGCGGGGGGGCGACAGATACGCAGTATTTT
D gene: -; J gene: TRBJ2-7; V gene: TRBV29-1; CDR3 length: 11; clone size: few; CDR3 protein: CSVADGYEQYF; CDR3 DNA: TGCAGCGTTGCGGACGGATACGAGCAGTACTTC
D gene: -; J gene: TRBJ2-3; V gene: TRBV20-1; CDR3 length: 13; clone size: -; CDR3 protein: CSARFMTGDTQYF; CDR3 DNA: TGCAGTGCTAGATTCATGACCGGCGATACGCAGTATTTT
D gene: -; J gene: TRBJ2-7; V gene: TRBV2; CDR3 length: 14; clone size: few; CDR3 protein: CAGRRSNLIYEQYF; CDR3 DNA: TGTGCCGGAAGACGGAGCAATTTAATCTACGAGCAGTACTTC
D gene: -; J gene: TRBJ2-5; V gene: TRBV20-1; CDR3 length: 12; clone size: -; CDR3 protein: CSASDGSETQYF; CDR3 DNA: TGCAGTGCTTCGGACGGATCCGAGACCCAGTACTTC
D gene: TRBD1; J gene: TRBJ2-1; V gene: TRBV5-5; CDR3 length: 13; clone size: many; CDR3 protein: CASNGQARNEQFF; CDR3 DNA: TGTGCCAGCAACGGACAGGCTAGAAATGAGCAGTTCTTC
D gene: TRBD2; J gene: TRBJ2-3; V gene: TRBV19; CDR3 length: 16; clone size: -; CDR3 protein: CASSIGTGTSGNTQYF; CDR3 DNA: TGTGCCAGTAGTATCGGGACCGGGACTAGCGGAAACACGCAGTATTTT
D gene: -; J gene: TRBJ1-1; V gene: TRBV29-1; CDR3 length: 13; clone size: -; CDR3 protein: CSAWANRQPEAFF; CDR3 DNA: TGCAGCGCCTGGGCCAATAGACAGCCTGAAGCTTTCTTT
D gene: -; J gene: TRBJ2-7; V gene: TRBV20-1; CDR3 length: 14; clone size: few; CDR3 protein: CSARDLEQGYEQYF; CDR3 DNA: TGCAGTGCTAGAGATTTGGAACAGGGATACGAGCAGTACTTC
D gene: -; J gene: TRBJ1-1; V gene: TRBV27; CDR3 length: 15; clone size: few; CDR3 protein: CASSLEGYGWTEAFF; CDR3 DNA: TGTGCCAGCAGTTTGGAAGGGTATGGGTGGACTGAAGCTTTCTTT
D gene: TRBD1; J gene: TRBJ2-2; V gene: TRBV19; CDR3 length: 17; clone size: few; CDR3 protein: CASSTLPGQGHTGELFF; CDR3 DNA: TGTGCCAGTAGTACACTTCCGGGACAGGGGCACACCGGGGAGCTGTTTTTT
D gene: TRBD2; J gene: TRBJ2-1; V gene: TRBV12-3/TRBV12-4; CDR3 length: 14; clone size: -; CDR3 protein: CASSPGLRGNEQFF; CDR3 DNA: TGTGCCAGCAGTCCGGGACTAAGAGGGAATGAGCAGTTCTTC
D gene: -; J gene: TRBJ2-5; V gene: TRBV7-6; CDR3 length: 14; clone size: -; CDR3 protein: CASSLLEGRETQYF; CDR3 DNA: TGTGCCAGCAGCTTATTGGAAGGTCGGGAGACCCAGTACTTC
D gene: -; J gene: TRBJ1-1; V gene: TRBV7-2; CDR3 length: 13; clone size: -; CDR3 protein: CASSLGRHTEAFF; CDR3 DNA: TGTGCCAGCAGCTTAGGGCGGCACACTGAAGCTTTCTTT
D gene: -; J gene: TRBJ2-6; V gene: TRBV6-2/TRBV6-3; CDR3 length: 20; clone size: -; CDR3 protein: CASSWGMTRTPQPGANVLTF; CDR3 DNA: TGTGCCAGCAGTTGGGGGATGACCCGGACGCCTCAACCTGGGGCCAACGTCCTGACTTTC
D gene: -; J gene: TRBJ1-5; V gene: TRBV20-1; CDR3 length: 13; clone size: -; CDR3 protein: CSAREDGNQPQHF; CDR3 DNA: TGCAGTGCCCGGGAGGATGGCAATCAGCCCCAGCATTTT
D gene: TRBD2; J gene: TRBJ2-7; V gene: TRBV11-2; CDR3 length: 16; clone size: few; CDR3 protein: CASSSPVTSRPYEQYF; CDR3 DNA: TGTGCCAGCAGCTCCCCTGTGACTAGCCGACCCTACGAGCAGTACTTC
D gene: TRBD2; J gene: TRBJ2-1; V gene: TRBV29-1; CDR3 length: 15; clone size: few; CDR3 protein: CSVASGRGPYNEQFF; CDR3 DNA: TGCAGCGTAGCTAGCGGGAGGGGGCCCTACAATGAGCAGTTCTTC
D gene: -; J gene: TRBJ1-1; V gene: TRBV19; CDR3 length: 14; clone size: few; CDR3 protein: CASRIGHSNTEAFF; CDR3 DNA: TGTGCCAGCCGGATCGGCCACTCGAACACTGAAGCTTTCTTT
D gene: -; J gene: TRBJ2-1; V gene: TRBV2; CDR3 length: 17; clone size: many; CDR3 protein: CASSEASAGMAFNEQFF; CDR3 DNA: TGTGCCAGCAGTGAAGCCTCCGCGGGGATGGCCTTCAATGAGCAGTTCTTC
D gene: -; J gene: TRBJ1-2; V gene: TRBV29-1; CDR3 length: 11; clone size: few; CDR3 protein: CSVDPNYGYTF; CDR3 DNA: TGCAGCGTTGATCCCAACTATGGCTACACCTTC
D gene: -; J gene: TRBJ2-1; V gene: TRBV6-2/TRBV6-3; CDR3 length: 15; clone size: many; CDR3 protein: CASSSLARSYNEQFF; CDR3 DNA: TGTGCCAGCAGCTCCTTGGCGCGTTCCTACAATGAGCAGTTCTTC
D gene: -; J gene: TRBJ2-7; V gene: TRBV24-1; CDR3 length: 15; clone size: few; CDR3 protein: CATSDGTVNPYEQYF; CDR3 DNA: TGTGCCACCAGTGACGGGACGGTAAATCCCTACGAGCAGTACTTC
D gene: TRBD1; J gene: TRBJ2-7; V gene: TRBV5-1; CDR3 length: 14; clone size: many; CDR3 protein: CASSSRDRGYEQYF; CDR3 DNA: TGCGCCAGCAGCTCCCGGGACAGGGGCTACGAGCAGTACTTC
D gene: -; J gene: TRBJ1-1; V gene: TRBV11-3; CDR3 length: 15; clone size: many; CDR3 protein: CASSPAGQMNTEAFF; CDR3 DNA: TGTGCCAGCAGCCCGGCGGGACAAATGAACACTGAAGCTTTCTTT
D gene: -; J gene: TRBJ2-5; V gene: TRBV6-2/TRBV6-3; CDR3 length: 16; clone size: -; CDR3 protein: CASSLRSGRSRETQYF; CDR3 DNA: TGTGCCAGCAGTTTACGCAGCGGACGGTCGCGGGAGACCCAGTACTTC
D gene: -; J gene: TRBJ1-6; V gene: TRBV12-3/TRBV12-4; CDR3 length: 13; clone size: -; CDR3 protein: CASSRMINSPLHF; CDR3 DNA: TGTGCCAGCAGTAGGATGATCAATTCACCCCTCCACTTT